These T cell receptor beta chains were read from a single sample in a study of blood T cells in healthy people across ages. TCRdb independently ran MiXCR on the 5' RACE reads; one entry per CDR3 protein. This table has about 570,000 distinct CDR3 sequences, 25% to 30% appearing once. The specimen was blood. All receptors come from a woman in her sixties or seventies in good health. CDR3s include the opening cysteine and the closing phenylalanine or tryptophan. The D gene is left open where the match is weak. Rows may omit the clone size; those that give it use once, few, many or a size class.

d_gene,abundance,v_gene,j_gene,CDR3aa,CDR3nt
NA,few,TRBV5-5,TRBJ1-4,CASSFFHNEELFF,TGTGCCAGCAGCTTTTTCCATAATGAAGAACTGTTTTTT
NA,NA,TRBV28,TRBJ2-6,CASSSESSGADVLTF,TGTGCCAGCAGTTCCGAGAGCTCTGGGGCCGACGTCCTGACTTTC
NA,few,TRBV28,TRBJ1-1,CASRFLDRLNTEAFF,TGTGCCAGCAGATTCCTGGACAGACTCAACACTGAAGCTTTCTTT
TRBD1,many,TRBV4-2,TRBJ2-6,CASSQEHGGQGSPGANVLTF,TGTGCCAGCAGCCAAGAACATGGGGGACAGGGATCACCTGGGGCCAACGTCCTGACTTTC
TRBD2,NA,TRBV7-2,TRBJ2-3,CASSTRTSGGRGTDTQYF,TGTGCCAGCAGCACCCGGACTAGCGGGGGGAGGGGCACAGATACGCAGTATTTT
NA,NA,TRBV4-2,TRBJ2-1,CASSHDQDEQFF,TGTGCCAGCAGCCACGATCAAGATGAGCAGTTCTTC
NA,NA,TRBV3-1,TRBJ2-6,CASSQDYSGANVLTF,TGTGCCAGCAGCCAAGACTACTCTGGGGCCAACGTCCTGACTTTC
NA,few,TRBV12-3/TRBV12-4,TRBJ2-2,CASRFTRGGEPFF,TGTGCCAGCAGATTTACTAGAGGAGGGGAGCCGTTTTTT
TRBD1,NA,TRBV9,TRBJ1-2,CASSVDPGQGYGYTF,TGTGCCAGCAGCGTAGACCCGGGACAGGGCTATGGCTACACCTTC
TRBD2,NA,TRBV20-1,TRBJ2-3,CSARRQRGSDTQYF,TGCAGTGCTAGACGCCAGCGGGGGTCAGATACGCAGTATTTT
NA,NA,TRBV29-1,TRBJ2-7,CSVVSGLNEQYF,TGCAGCGTTGTTTCAGGGTTGAACGAGCAGTACTTC
NA,NA,TRBV18,TRBJ2-3,CASSSDRIGTQYF,TGTGCCAGCTCATCTGACCGGATCGGTACGCAGTATTTT
TRBD2,few,TRBV5-1,TRBJ2-1,CASSMGLAGDNEQFF,TGCGCCAGCAGCATGGGACTAGCGGGGGACAATGAGCAGTTCTTC
NA,few,TRBV4-3,TRBJ1-2,CASSQDFTGAPYAF,TGCGCCAGCAGCCAAGATTTTACGGGGGCCCCTTACGCCTTC
NA,NA,TRBV20-1,TRBJ1-2,CSATDGPNYGYTF,TGCAGTGCCACGGACGGTCCTAACTATGGCTACACCTTC
NA,few,TRBV5-6,TRBJ1-4,CASSLGGNEELFF,TGTGCCAGCAGCTTGGGAGGCAATGAAGAACTGTTTTTT
NA,NA,TRBV20-1,TRBJ2-4,CSARFFVGTKNIQYF,TGCAGTGCTAGGTTTTTTGTGGGGACCAAAAACATTCAGTACTTC
NA,NA,TRBV4-2,TRBJ1-1,CASSPTRWAILGTEALF,TGTGCCAGCAGCCCCACCCGCTGGGCCATCCTTGGGACTGAAGCCCTCTTT
TRBD1,NA,TRBV28,TRBJ1-2,CASSSGWTGTANYGYTF,TGTGCCAGCAGTTCAGGATGGACAGGGACCGCCAACTATGGCTACACCTTC
TRBD1,NA,TRBV9,TRBJ2-3,CASSARTGGADTQYF,TGTGCCAGCAGCGCCCGGACAGGGGGCGCAGATACGCAGTATTTT
TRBD1,few,TRBV2,TRBJ1-6,CASRRSQGASSPLHF,TGTGCCAGCAGGCGTTCTCAGGGGGCTAGTTCACCCCTCCACTTT
TRBD2,many,TRBV4-1,TRBJ2-3,CASSRRLAGASTDTQYF,TGCGCCAGCAGCCGACGACTAGCGGGGGCTAGCACAGATACGCAGTATTTT
NA,NA,TRBV5-1,TRBJ2-1,CASSPGADFSYNEQFF,TGCGCCAGCAGCCCGGGAGCGGATTTCTCCTACAATGAGCAGTTCTTC
TRBD2,few,TRBV10-3,TRBJ2-5,CAISEHSGSGGLQETQYF,TGTGCCATCAGTGAGCATTCTGGTAGCGGGGGACTTCAAGAGACCCAGTACTTC
NA,NA,TRBV20-1,TRBJ1-1,CSASLSGGNTEAFF,TGCAGTGCTTCCCTCAGCGGGGGGAACACTGAAGCTTTCTTT
NA,few,TRBV12-5,TRBJ2-5,CASGSGVVGEQYF,TGTGCTAGTGGTTCGGGCGTCGTTGGGGAGCAGTACTTC
NA,NA,TRBV5-6,TRBJ2-5,CASSLLRDLYQETQYF,TGTGCCAGCAGCTTGTTACGGGACTTGTACCAAGAGACCCAGTACTTC
NA,NA,TRBV7-2,TRBJ1-1,CASSRQSMNTEAFF,TGTGCCAGCAGCAGACAGTCCATGAACACTGAAGCTTTCTTT
NA,NA,TRBV24-1,TRBJ1-1,CATAGGNTVAFF,TGTGCCACCGCCGGGGGGAACACTGTAGCTTTCTTT
TRBD1,NA,TRBV7-9,TRBJ1-4,CASSYDRGREKLFF,TGTGCCAGCAGCTACGACAGGGGGCGTGAAAAACTGTTTTTT
TRBD1,once,TRBV5-1,TRBJ2-1,CASSLVQGVEYEQFF,TGCGCCAGCAGCTTGGTACAGGGGGTCGAGTATGAGCAGTTCTTC
NA,NA,TRBV15,TRBJ2-5,CATRDPLTTQYF,TGTGCCACCCGGGACCCCTTGACGACCCAGTACTTC
NA,NA,TRBV20-1,TRBJ2-1,CSARDPVRGDNEQFF,TGCAGTGCTAGAGATCCGGTCAGGGGGGACAATGAGCAGTTCTTC
TRBD1,few,TRBV2,TRBJ2-3,CASRDRGRTGTQYF,TGTGCCAGCCGAGACAGGGGACGCACAGGTACGCAGTATTTT
NA,NA,TRBV7-9,TRBJ2-4,CASSLGELLAKNIQYF,TGTGCCAGCAGCTTAGGGGAATTACTAGCCAAAAACATTCAGTACTTC
NA,NA,TRBV12-3/TRBV12-4,TRBJ2-7,CASSSRVGGINEQYF,TGTGCCAGCAGCTCGCGGGTGGGGGGTATCAACGAGCAGTACTTC
NA,NA,TRBV29-1,TRBJ2-5,CSVNLGETQYF,TGCAGCGTCAACCTAGGGGAGACCCAGTACTTC
NA,NA,TRBV2,TRBJ2-5,CASTREETQYF,TGTGCCAGCACTAGAGAAGAGACCCAGTACTTC
NA,few,TRBV4-2,TRBJ1-2,CASSPGGRDFFYGYTF,TGTGCCAGCAGCCCCGGAGGCAGGGACTTTTTCTATGGCTACACCTTC
NA,NA,TRBV6-2/TRBV6-3,TRBJ2-5,CASVSTSSETQYF,TGTGCCAGCGTCTCTACTAGTAGCGAGACCCAATACTTC
TRBD2,NA,TRBV5-1,TRBJ2-5,CASSLVSSGGRGWLEETQYF,TGCGCCAGCAGCTTGGTTTCTAGCGGGGGCCGGGGTTGGTTAGAAGAGACCCAGTACTTC
NA,NA,TRBV5-1,TRBJ1-1,CASSSTGFTEAFF,TGCGCCAGCAGCTCGACGGGTTTCACTGAAGCTTTCTTT
TRBD1,NA,TRBV3-1,TRBJ2-2,CASSRTGGLSGELFF,TGTGCCAGCAGCAGGACAGGGGGTCTGTCCGGGGAGCTGTTTTTT
TRBD2,NA,TRBV12-3/TRBV12-4,TRBJ2-3,CASSLVGGAPSTDTQYF,TGTGCCAGCAGTTTAGTCGGGGGGGCTCCAAGCACAGATACGCAGTATTTT
TRBD1,few,TRBV25-1,TRBJ1-6,CASSAHRGEGSYNSPLHF,TGTGCCAGCAGTGCCCACAGGGGGGAAGGGTCCTATAATTCACCCCTCCACTTT